This is a list of T cell receptor beta chains from one sample in a study of a mutant IDH1 vaccine in newly diagnosed glioma. Assay: immunoSEQ multiplex PCR; the TCRdb copy retains only in-frame clones and omits some. The sample yields tens of thousands of clones, 91% seen once. Source: PBMCs, taken from a glioma patient treated with radiotherapy, temozolomide or both. The source is a middle-aged man with glioma. CDR3s include the opening cysteine and the closing phenylalanine or tryptophan. Each record gives: D gene, J gene, clone size, V gene, CDR3 DNA, CDR3 protein. D genes are given only for firm matches. A row's size may be missing; if present it is once, few, many or a size class.

-	TRBJ1-5	few	TRBV28	TGTGCCACCACGGACGATAGCAATCAGCCCCAGCATTTT	CATTDDSNQPQHF
TRBD2	TRBJ2-2	-	TRBV9	TGTGCCAGCAGCGATAGCGGGGCCAACACCGGGGAGCTGTTTTTT	CASSDSGANTGELFF
-	TRBJ1-2	-	TRBV30	TGTGCCTGGGACCCCGGGACACGCGGACGCTACACCTTC	CAWDPGTRGRYTF
-	TRBJ2-2	-	TRBV7-3	TGTGCCAGCAGCTTAGGGGGGCCCACCGGGGAGCTGTTTTTT	CASSLGGPTGELFF
-	TRBJ2-3	-	TRBV14	TGTGCCAGCAGCCGAGGGCAAACAATAGGCACAGATACGCAGTATTTT	CASSRGQTIGTDTQYF
TRBD2	TRBJ2-1	once	TRBV2	TGTGCCAGCACCGAAGGGCTAGCGGACTACAATGAGCAGTTCTTC	CASTEGLADYNEQFF
-	TRBJ1-5	-	TRBV6-5	TGTGCCAGCAGCGTCAATCAGCCCCAGCATTTT	CASSVNQPQHF
-	TRBJ1-2	-	TRBV19	TGTGCCAGTAGGCGTAGGGGGGGCGCCGGCTATGGCTACACCTTC	CASRRRGGAGYGYTF
-	TRBJ2-5	-	TRBV7-2	TGTGCCAGCAGTCGCCGGGGCGCAAAAGAGACCCAGTACTTC	CASSRRGAKETQYF
-	TRBJ1-1	-	TRBV28	TGTGCCAGCAGTTCCACGGCTAGTACTGAAGCTTTCTTT	CASSSTASTEAFF
-	TRBJ2-3	-	TRBV7-6	TGTGCCAGCAGCTCCAGCACAGATACGCAGTATTTT	CASSSSTDTQYF
TRBD1	TRBJ1-5	-	TRBV2	TGTGCCAGCAGTAGGGTTCCGGGACAGGGTGAGCCCCAGCATTTT	CASSRVPGQGEPQHF
TRBD1	TRBJ1-5	-	TRBV19	TGTGCCAGTAGTTTCGGACAGGGGGTAAATCAGCCCCAGCATTTT	CASSFGQGVNQPQHF
-	TRBJ1-1	-	TRBV28	TGTGCCAGCAGCCCGGGACAAGAAGCTTTCTTT	CASSPGQEAFF
-	TRBJ1-5	few	TRBV4-3	TGCGCCAGCAGCCAAGATCCCCAGGGCAATCAGCCCCAGCATTTT	CASSQDPQGNQPQHF
-	TRBJ2-6	-	TRBV5-6	TGTGCCAGCAGCCCCCGGCAGGGTAGATCTGGGGCCAACGTCCTGACTTTC	CASSPRQGRSGANVLTF
-	TRBJ1-2	-	TRBV5-1	TGCGCCAGCAGCTTAGGGGTTAACTATGGCTACACCTTC	CASSLGVNYGYTF
-	TRBJ2-3	-	TRBV2	TGTGCCAGCAGGAGGGAGCAACGCACAGATACGCAGTATTTT	CASRREQRTDTQYF
-	TRBJ2-5	-	TRBV2	TGTGCCAGCAGTCCCAAAGAGACCCAGTACTTC	CASSPKETQYF
-	TRBJ1-2	-	TRBV6-6	TGTGCCAGTCTGTTTTGGGCAAGCACCATGGGCTACACCTTC	CASLFWASTMGYTF
-	TRBJ1-2	once	TRBV7-2	TGTGCCAGCAGCCCGAAGAGGCTGACCGACGACTTC	CASSPKRLTDDF
-	TRBJ1-6	-	TRBV4-3	TGCGCCAGCGGGACGGGGATAGTTAATTCACCCCTCCACTTT	CASGTGIVNSPLHF
-	TRBJ1-1	-	TRBV2	TGTGCCAGCAGTCTAGGGCATGATTTCGAAGCTTTCTTT	CASSLGHDFEAFF
TRBD1	TRBJ2-5	-	TRBV4-1	TGCGCCAGCAGCCTTTGGGGTTCCCACCGGGACAGACTCGACTTC	CASSLWGSHRDRLDF
TRBD2	TRBJ2-1	-	TRBV7-9	TGTGCCAGCAGTCAACTAGCGGGAGACTTGAATGAGCAGTTCTTC	CASSQLAGDLNEQFF
-	TRBJ1-1	-	TRBV5-1	TGCGCCAGCAGCTTTATGGATATGAACACTGAAGCTTTCTTT	CASSFMDMNTEAFF
-	TRBJ1-1	-	TRBV6-6	TGTGCCAGCAGTCTACAGGGGAACACTGAAGCTTTCTTT	CASSLQGNTEAFF
-	TRBJ1-6	-	TRBV6-5	TGTGCCAGCAGAAGGCAGGGGACGGATAATTCACCCCTCCACTTT	CASRRQGTDNSPLHF
-	TRBJ1-3	-	TRBV7-2	TGTGCCAGCAGCTTATCCTTGGGCTTCTCTGGAAACACCATATATTTT	CASSLSLGFSGNTIYF
TRBD1	TRBJ2-1	-	TRBV4-3	TGCGCCAGCAGCCAGGCCCGGACAGGGTACTACAATGAGCAGTTCTTC	CASSQARTGYYNEQFF
-	TRBJ2-1	-	TRBV6-5	TGTGCCAGCAGTTACCCCGGGCAGGGTTACAATGAGCAGTTCTTC	CASSYPGQGYNEQFF
-	TRBJ1-5	-	TRBV18	TGTGCCAGCTCACCATCGGGAAATAGCAATCAGCCCCAGCATTTT	CASSPSGNSNQPQHF
-	TRBJ2-1	-	TRBV5-4	TGTGCCAGCAGTCCTACAGGGAGCTATGAGCAGTTCTTC	CASSPTGSYEQFF
-	TRBJ2-7	-	TRBV5-1	TGCGCCAGCAGCCCCTGGGGGGACTCCGAGCAGTACTTC	CASSPWGDSEQYF
-	TRBJ1-1	-	TRBV19	TGTGCCAGTAGGGGAATAAGCGCCACTGAAGCTTTCTTT	CASRGISATEAFF
-	TRBJ2-7	-	TRBV29-1	TGCAGCGTTTCCGGGACCGTAACCTACGAGCAGTACTTC	CSVSGTVTYEQYF
TRBD2	TRBJ2-7	-	TRBV6-4	TGTGCCAGCAGCCCCGAGGCCGGGGCGGGGGGGGCGATGGGCGAGCAGTACTTC	CASSPEAGAGGAMGEQYF
-	TRBJ2-7	-	TRBV28	TGTGCCAGCAGGGCCGGAGGGGGCGCATCCTACGAGCAGTACTTC	CASRAGGGASYEQYF
-	TRBJ2-3	once	TRBV10-3	TGTGCCATCAGGGGGGGAACAAGCACAGATACGCAGTATTTT	CAIRGGTSTDTQYF
TRBD1	TRBJ1-1	-	TRBV19	TGTGCCAGCTCACAGGGGACCCCGAACACTGAAGCTTTCTTT	CASSQGTPNTEAFF
-	TRBJ1-6	-	TRBV19	TGTGCCAGTAGGAGATTCCGGGACGGTTCAAATTCACCCCTCCACTTT	CASRRFRDGSNSPLHF
-	TRBJ2-1	-	TRBV28	TGTGTCGCGGGGTCACGGTACAATGAGCAGTTCTTC	CVAGSRYNEQFF
TRBD1	TRBJ1-4	-	TRBV9	TGTGCCAGCAGCGCGGTCGGGACAGGCGGTGAAAAACTGTTTTTT	CASSAVGTGGEKLFF
TRBD2	TRBJ2-7	-	TRBV18	TGTGCCAGCTCACCTAGACTAGCGGGAGGGGCCGAGCAGTACTTC	CASSPRLAGGAEQYF
TRBD1	TRBJ1-2	-	TRBV19	TGTGCCAGTAGTATGGGACAGGATATTGCGGGCTACACCTTC	CASSMGQDIAGYTF
TRBD2	TRBJ2-3	once	TRBV6-1	TGTGCCAGCAGTGAACCGCTAGCGGGACTCACAGATACGCAGTATTTT	CASSEPLAGLTDTQYF
-	TRBJ2-2	once	TRBV7-9	TGTGCCACCCGGCCTCCGGGGGTCACCGGGGAGCTGTTTTTT	CATRPPGVTGELFF
TRBD2	TRBJ2-7	-	TRBV28	TGTGCCAGCAGCCGCAGCGGGAGTAACCGCGAGCAGTACTTC	CASSRSGSNREQYF
-	TRBJ2-3	-	TRBV30	TGTGCCTGGTCTCTTGGGGGGAGGACAGATACGCAGTATTTT	CAWSLGGRTDTQYF
-	TRBJ1-1	-	TRBV5-4	TGTGCCAGCAGCTCGGGGGGTAAGTTGAACACTGAAGCTTTCTTT	CASSSGGKLNTEAFF
-	TRBJ2-6	-	TRBV5-8	TGTGCCAGCAGCTTGGTAAAATCTGGGGCCAACGTCCTGACTTTC	CASSLVKSGANVLTF
TRBD2	TRBJ2-6	-	TRBV10-2	TGCGCCAGCAGTGGACTAGCGGGGGTCTCTGGGGCCAACGTCCTGACTTTC	CASSGLAGVSGANVLTF
TRBD2	TRBJ2-3	-	TRBV7-6	TGTGCCAGCAGCTTAGGCTGGCGGGAGGGCCGAGACATGCAGTATTTT	CASSLGWREGRDMQYF
-	TRBJ1-5	once	TRBV15	TGTGCCACCAGCAGGCCCCGGCCAGCGGGGGACCAGCCCCAGCATTTT	CATSRPRPAGDQPQHF
-	TRBJ2-6	-	TRBV19	TGTGCCAGTAGTATTATGTACTCTGGGGCCAACGTCCTGACTTTC	CASSIMYSGANVLTF
TRBD1	TRBJ2-5	-	TRBV2	TGTGCCTCCAAAAGGGGGACAGGGGGCCAGGAGCAAGAGACCCAGTACTTC	CASKRGTGGQEQETQYF
TRBD1	TRBJ2-7	-	TRBV27	TGTGCCAGCAGTAAAGGACAGGGAAACTACGAGCAGTACTTC	CASSKGQGNYEQYF
-	TRBJ2-7	-	TRBV28	TGTGCCAGCAGCACGTGGATGGGACAAACCAACGAGCAGTACTTC	CASSTWMGQTNEQYF
-	TRBJ1-1	-	TRBV30	TGTGCCTGGAGTGTAAGGAGCCAGGGGAATTTCTTT	CAWSVRSQGNFF
-	TRBJ2-1	-	TRBV15	TGTGCCACCAGCAGATTGGACTATAACAATGAGCAGTTCTTC	CATSRLDYNNEQFF